The 9 T cell receptor beta chains below were found in one sample sequenced in a study of cytomegalovirus exposure and HLA in healthy donors. PCR was performed using 60 Vbeta and 13 Jbeta primers. The data were produced by immunoSEQ multiplex PCR, yet TCRdb's version contains in-frame clones alone and is incomplete. The table has 60,000 or so clones, just under 85% seen once. The sample comprised PBMCs. Receptors originate from a man aged 40-49 years in good health and CMV-seronegative.

V is TRBV7-8 and J is TRBJ2-4; TRBD1 aligns across 8 bases. The CDR3 totals 18 residues. CDR1 and CDR2 (germline): SGHVS, FQNEAQ. Trimming cost V 1 base and J 8 bases; bases outside gene matches: 16. CDR3 region: CASSLVPWTGKVLDIQYF. The DNA of the CDR3 is TGTGCCAGCAGCTTAGTACCGTGGACAGGGAAGGTATTAGACATTCAGTACTTC.

This clone was seen only once. The chain is built from TRBV6-1 and TRBJ1-6; possible D gene TRBD1, 6 bases. CDR3 length: 16 residues. Germline loops: CDR1 MNHNS, CDR2 SASEGT. Trimming removed 3 bases at V and 9 bases at J, with 18 bases between. CDR3 coding DNA: TGTGCCAGCAGTGAGCCTGGAGCCAGGGGCCCTTCACCCCTCCACTTT. It encodes CASSEPGARGPSPLHF.

This clone was seen a few times. V is TRBV28 and J is TRBJ2-3; 8 bases agree with TRBD2. Germline lookup yields CDR1 MDHEN and CDR2 SYDVKM. The CDR3 runs to 15 residues. J gave up 4 bases and V 6 bases, and 9 bases lay outside the gene matches. For the CDR3, the DNA is TGTGCCAGCAGACGAGGAGCGGGGGATGCAGATACGCAGTATTTT. It specifies CASRRGAGDADTQYF.

The chain joins TRBV7-7 to TRBJ2-5; 8 nucleotides line up with TRBD1. There are 16 residues in the CDR3. Germline values: CDR1 SSHAT, CDR2 FNYEAQ (reference sequence). V trimming: 5 bases; J trimming: 1 base; junction bases outside the gene matches: 9. The CDR3 region has the DNA TGTGCCAGCAGCCCAGGACAGGGTGGTCCCCAAGAGACCCAGTACTTC. Its translation: CASSPGQGGPQETQYF.

CDR3 loop: CASSQDSRDLLGGQETQYF. In DNA, the CDR3 is TGCGCCAGCAGCCAAGACTCCCGGGACCTGCTCGGGGGTCAAGAGACCCAGTACTTC. The V call is TRBV4-1, the J call TRBJ2-5, with D possibly being TRBD2 (6 bases). Germline V gene sequence: CDR1 MGHRA, CDR2 YSYEKL. Trimming left V 0 bases short and J 2 bases short, with 22 bases between. The length of the CDR3 is 19 residues.

Written as DNA, the CDR3 is TGCGCCAGCAGCCAAGACGGGGCAGGGGTTGGGTCCTACGAGCAGTACGTC. Amino acids: CASSQDGAGVGSYEQYV. V usage is TRBV4-1 and J usage is TRBJ2-7; possibly TRBD1 for D (6 bases). CDR3 length equals 17 residues. The germline gives CDR1 MGHRA, CDR2 YSYEKL. V lost 0 bases and J 1 base, leaving 16 bases between the germline ends.

This chain joins TRBV5-1 and TRBJ1-1; maybe TRBD1 (5 bases). The germline gives CDR1 SGHRS, CDR2 YFSETQ. Trimming removed 3 bases at V and 1 base at J, with 16 bases between. The CDR3 covers 16 residues. The CDR3 nucleotides are TGCGCCAGCAGCTCACGAACCAGGGTCGGGAACACTGAAGCTTTCTTT. Translating it yields CASSSRTRVGNTEAFF.

This clone was seen a single time. The chain combines TRBV7-2 with TRBJ2-1; perhaps TRBD1 as D (7 bases). With 5 bases removed from V and 10 bases from J, the gap between germline ends came to 21 bases. CDR1 and CDR2 (germline): SGHTA, FQGNSA. CDR3 length: 15 residues. The CDR3 is CASSRTLGAGGEQFF. CDR3 coding DNA: TGTGCCAGCAGCCGCACCCTGGGGGCAGGGGGGGAGCAGTTCTTC.

This chain's CDR3 is CASSLGLVGGQETQYF. The CDR3 coding sequence is TGTGCCAGCAGCTTAGGTTTGGTCGGGGGACAAGAGACCCAGTACTTC. This rearrangement joins TRBV7-2 to TRBJ2-5; D may be TRBD2 (6 bases). Trimming pared 1 base from V and 2 bases from J, leaving 14 bases between. Germline V gene lookup returns CDR1 SGHTA and CDR2 FQGNSA. CDR3 length: 16 amino acids. Full variable domain (rest looked up from reference TRBV7-2 and TRBJ2-5): GAGVSQSPSNKVTEKGKDVELRCDPISGHTALYWYRQSLGQGLEFLIYFQGNSAPDKSGLPSDRFSAERTGGSVSTLTIQRTQQEDSAVYLCASSLGLVGGQETQYFGPGTRLLVL.